The 21 T cell receptor beta chains below come from one sample, sequenced in a study of blood T cell repertoires in COVID-19. Assay used: immunoSEQ multiplex PCR; TCRdb lists only in-frame clones, some missing. The repertoire consists of about 180,000 clones, with about 86% occurring once and the leading ten covering roughly 2.8%. What was sequenced was peripheral blood. These TCRs come from a woman aged 25 to 39 with active or convalescent COVID-19.

This sequence joins TRBV27 and TRBJ2-7; TRBD2 matches 8 bases. This CDR3 comprises 17 residues. The junction had 15 bases not matched to a gene; V was cut back by 0 bases and J by 8 bases. The germline V gene has CDR1 MNHEY and CDR2 SMNVEV (reference sequence). CDR3 amino acids: CASSLSEVAGRWGQQYF. CDR3 nucleotide sequence: TGTGCCAGCAGTTTATCGGAGGTAGCGGGACGATGGGGGCAGCAGTACTTC.

The chain is built from TRBV7-9 and TRBJ2-7; 10 nucleotides align to TRBD2. The CDR3 totals 18 residues. Germline loops: CDR1 SEHNR, CDR2 FQNEAQ (reference sequence). After removal of 6 bases from V and 2 bases from J, the junction contained 16 bases not matched to a gene. The CDR3 bases are TGTGCCAGCAGTTGGGGCGGTGTTAGCGGGGGGTTGCCCTACGAGCAGTACTTC. Translated: CASSWGGVSGGLPYEQYF.

This chain joins TRBV25-1 and TRBJ2-7; 8 bases align to TRBD2. The CDR3 loop spans 12 amino acids. Germline CDR1 reads MGHDK; CDR2 reads SYGVNS. J was trimmed by 7 bases and V by 8 bases; bases with no gene match: 7. The CDR3, as DNA: TGTGCCAGCCAAGCGGGAGCCTTAGAGCAGTACTTC. It encodes CASQAGALEQYF.

V and J are TRBV5-1 and TRBJ1-1; possibly TRBD1 for D (6 bases). Germline values: CDR1 SGHRS, CDR2 YFSETQ. With 1 base removed from V and 1 base from J, the gap between germline ends came to 8 bases. The CDR3 is 14 amino acids. The chain's CDR3 is CASSLPTGNTEAFF. In DNA, the CDR3 is TGCGCCAGCAGCTTGCCGACAGGGAACACTGAAGCTTTCTTT.

This chain joins TRBV18 and TRBJ1-2; 7 nucleotides agree with TRBD1. CDR1 is KGHSH, CDR2 LQKENI, per germline. J was trimmed by 7 bases and V by 0 bases; bases with no gene match: 5. CDR3 size: 14 residues. DNA for the CDR3: TGTGCCAGCTCACCACCGGTAGGGGGCAGTGGCTACACCTTC. This gives the protein CASSPPVGGSGYTF. The whole variable domain, remainder taken from reference TRBV18 and TRBJ1-2, is NAGVMQNPRHLVRRRGQEARLRCSPMKGHSHVYWYRQLPEEGLKFMVYLQKENIIDESGMPKERFSAEFPKEGPSILRIQQVVRGDSAAYFCASSPPVGGSGYTFGSGTRLTVV.

The chain joins TRBV12-3 or TRBV12-4 to TRBJ1-6; a weak D match, TRBD1 (5 bases). The V gene lost 5 bases and the J gene lost 7 bases, with 9 bases spanning the gap. This CDR3 has 13 amino acids. CDR3 residues: CASSQQGNSPLHF. DNA of the CDR3: TGTGCCAGCAGTCAGCAGGGAAATTCACCCCTCCACTTT.

The chain uses TRBV7-8 and TRBJ2-1, with 12 bases aligning to TRBD2. Germline V gives CDR1 SGHVS, CDR2 FQNEAQ. The CDR3 is 17 amino acids. V gave up 5 bases and J gave up 7 bases; unmatched junction bases: 12. Here the CDR3 reads CASSTTGLAGRENEQFF. CDR3 DNA: TGTGCCAGCAGCACCACTGGACTAGCGGGGAGGGAAAATGAGCAGTTCTTC.

In its sample, this clone was seen once. The chain uses TRBV7-6 and TRBJ2-7; perhaps TRBD2 as D (7 bases). The CDR3 has 15 residues. V lost 5 bases, J lost 7 bases, and 21 bases lay in between. Germline values: CDR1 SGHVS, CDR2 FNYEAQ. This CDR3 is CASSPGRGGRVEQYF. In DNA form, the CDR3 reads TGTGCCAGCAGCCCAGGGAGGGGGGGCAGAGTTGAGCAGTACTTC. Full variable domain (missing parts from reference TRBV7-6 and TRBJ2-7): GAGVSQSPRYKVTKRGQDVALRCDPISGHVSLYWYRQALGQGPEFLTYFNYEAQQDKSGLPNDRFSAERPEGSISTLTIQRTEQRDSAMYRCASSPGRGGRVEQYFGPGTRLTVT.

Regarding this clone: The same CDR3 can be traced to other DNA sequences in this sample. The V call is TRBV18, the J call TRBJ1-1; possible D gene TRBD1, 5 bases. CDR1 and CDR2 (germline): KGHSH, LQKENI. The CDR3 length is 14 residues. V lost 4 bases and J 1 base, leaving 10 bases between the germline ends. This CDR3 reads CASSQDRKNTEAFF. DNA for the CDR3: TGTGCCAGCTCACAAGACAGAAAGAACACTGAAGCTTTCTTT. Full variable domain (remainder filled in from reference TRBV18 and TRBJ1-1): NAGVMQNPRHLVRRRGQEARLRCSPMKGHSHVYWYRQLPEEGLKFMVYLQKENIIDESGMPKERFSAEFPKEGPSILRIQQVVRGDSAAYFCASSQDRKNTEAFFGQGTRLTVV.

The chain carries TRBV7-6 and TRBJ2-7; D is perhaps TRBD2 (6 bases). The CDR3 covers 16 residues. V was pared by 6 bases and J by 1 base, with 19 bases between. The germline CDR1 and CDR2 sequences are SGHVS and FNYEAQ. CDR3 loop: CASSQTPGTVSYEQYF. CDR3 bases: TGTGCCAGCAGTCAAACCCCCGGGACTGTATCCTACGAGCAGTACTTC.

The rearrangement links TRBV14 to TRBJ2-7; TRBD1 agrees at 8 bases. The CDR3 loop spans 13 amino acids. Germline V gene data show CDR1 as SGHDN and CDR2 as FVKESK. V lost 6 bases to trimming and J lost 3 bases; unmatched junction nucleotides: 4. The CDR3 region is CASRQTGDYEQYF. As DNA, the CDR3 is TGTGCCAGCAGGCAGACAGGGGACTACGAGCAGTACTTC.

V usage is TRBV19 and J usage is TRBJ1-2, with 9 positions matching TRBD1. V lost 4 bases and J lost 3; bases outside the gene matches: 6. CDR3 length: 15 residues. Germline loops: CDR1 LNHDA, CDR2 SQIVND (reference sequence). CDR3 residues: CASSKLTGGDYGYTF. Written as DNA, the CDR3 is TGTGCCAGTAGTAAACTTACAGGGGGCGACTATGGCTACACCTTC.

The chain couples TRBV6-5 to TRBJ2-7; 7 bases fit TRBD1. The CDR3 is 12 residues long. The V gene end was trimmed by 7 bases and the J gene end by 4 bases; junction bases not matched to a gene: 4. Per germline, CDR1 MNHEY and CDR2 SVGAGI. The CDR3 DNA reads as TGTGCCAGCAAACTACAGGGGTACGAGCAGTACTTC. It specifies CASKLQGYEQYF.

The V gene is TRBV6-5, the J gene TRBJ1-6; D is uncertain. This CDR3 has 11 amino acids. Germline V gene data show CDR1 as MNHEY and CDR2 as SVGAGI. V lost 5 bases to trimming and J lost 9 bases, with 5 bases between them. As DNA, the CDR3 is TGTGCCAGCAGTAGGAGTTCACCCCTCCACTTT. This gives the protein CASSRSSPLHF.

J is TRBJ2-1 and V is TRBV19, with D perhaps matching TRBD1 (5 bases). The V end lost 7 bases, the J end lost 0 bases, and 19 bases lay between the germline ends. The germline V gene has CDR1 LNHDA and CDR2 SQIVND (reference sequence). The CDR3 is 17 residues long. This CDR3 is CASKGQGMDLSYNEQFF. The CDR3 region has the DNA TGTGCCAGTAAGGGGCAGGGTATGGACCTCTCCTACAATGAGCAGTTCTTC.

The chain couples TRBV5-1 to TRBJ1-2; 7 bases are a match to TRBD1. The CDR3 has 14 residues. V lost 0 bases to trimming and J lost 8 bases; unmatched junction nucleotides: 7. Germline CDR1 and CDR2: SGHRS and YFSETQ. The CDR3 coding sequence is TGCGCCAGCAGCTTGGGACAGGGTATATGGGGCTACACCTTC. It codes for CASSLGQGIWGYTF. The full variable domain, with the rest looked up from reference TRBV5-1 and TRBJ1-2, is KAGVTQTPRYLIKTRGQQVTLSCSPISGHRSVSWYQQTPGQGLQFLFEYFSETQRNKGNFPGRFSGRQFSNSRSEMNVSTLELGDSALYLCASSLGQGIWGYTFGSGTRLTVV.

This sequence joins TRBV5-6 and TRBJ1-1; D might be TRBD1 (5 bases). This CDR3 region has 17 residues. Germline loops: CDR1 SGHDT, CDR2 YYEEEE. The V end was cut by 1 base, the J end by 0 bases, with 16 bases between. CDR3 nucleotide sequence: TGTGCCAGCAGCTTGTTGGGGCTCCAGATTATGAACACTGAAGCTTTCTTT. Amino acid sequence: CASSLLGLQIMNTEAFF.

The V and J genes are TRBV5-1 and TRBJ1-4; 10 bases match TRBD1. Per the germline V gene, CDR1 is SGHRS and CDR2 is YFSETQ. The trim removed 3 bases at V and 8 bases at J, leaving 7 bases unmatched. CDR3 length: 15 amino acids. CDR3: CASSWSGTGEEKLFF. The CDR3, as DNA: TGCGCCAGCAGCTGGAGCGGGACAGGGGAAGAAAAACTGTTTTTT.

This rearrangement joins TRBV19 to TRBJ1-1; 9 bases match TRBD1. The CDR3 totals 14 residues. Losses at the gene ends were 5 bases for V and 7 bases for J; bases not matched to a gene: 8. The germline CDR1 and CDR2 sequences are LNHDA and SQIVND (reference sequence). This CDR3 is CASSPGTGRVEAFF. The CDR3 DNA reads as TGTGCCAGTAGTCCCGGGACAGGGAGGGTTGAAGCTTTCTTT.

This clone showed up just a few times. The J gene is TRBJ2-2, the V gene TRBV9; D not resolved. The CDR3 extends over 14 amino acids. V lost 4 bases and J lost 3, with 10 bases in between. The germline V gene encodes CDR1 SGDLS and CDR2 YYNGEE. This CDR3 reads CASSPRVYTGELFF. In DNA, the CDR3 is TGTGCCAGCAGCCCTCGTGTTTACACCGGGGAGCTGTTTTTT. Drawing the rest from reference TRBV9 and TRBJ2-2, the complete variable domain is DSGVTQTPKHLITATGQRVTLRCSPRSGDLSVYWYQQSLDQGLQFLIQYYNGEERAKGNILERFSAQQFPDLHSELNLSSLELGDSALYFCASSPRVYTGELFFGEGSRLTVL.

This clone occurred a few times. The chain has TRBV5-5 and TRBJ1-6; a possible D gene is TRBD1 (6 bases). V was shortened by 4 bases and J by 10 bases, with 9 bases between the two germline ends. Germline V gene sequence: CDR1 SGHKS, CDR2 YYEKEE (reference sequence). This CDR3 contains 12 residues. CDR3 region: CASSRQGSPLHF. CDR3 DNA sequence: TGTGCCAGCAGCCGCCAGGGGTCACCCCTCCACTTT.